Below, one TCR beta chain is given with its context. Its antigen is as yet unknown. Per germline, CDR1 LNHDA and CDR2 SQIVND (reference sequence). There are 16 residues in the CDR3. Trimming removed 3 bases at V and 3 bases at J, with 17 bases between. This record comes from a study of shared clonotypes between healthy human individuals. The wider study: CD4 naive cells filled three plates per donor, CD4 memory three, CD8 naive two and CD8 memory one. Study-level results: Tissues were not sampled, only blood, and their repertoires likely differ.

Using immunoSEQ multiplex PCR, the repertoire was profiled, and TCRdb retains in-frame clones only, with some absent. The sample contains about 1 million clones, 70% to 80% of which appear only once. Sequencing was done on a sample of memory CD4+ T cells sorted from blood. Subset given: CD45RA-negative fraction. This chain links TRBV19 with TRBJ1-2, with D tentatively TRBD1 (6 bases). This TCR derives from a young man in good health. The CDR3 protein is CASSIGQRRIDYGYTF. For the CDR3, the DNA is TGTGCCAGTAGTATCGGACAGCGACGAATTGACTATGGCTACACCTTC.